A single sample is the source of the 13 T cell receptor beta chains below, sequenced in a study of cytomegalovirus exposure and HLA in healthy donors. Profiled with immunoSEQ multiplex PCR; TCRdb holds only in-frame clones, not every one. The data contain approximately 44,000 clones, about 88% of them singletons. Sequencing was done on a sample of PBMCs. The receptors were sampled from a woman in her 30s in good health and CMV-seronegative.

The chain couples TRBV27 to TRBJ2-3; D is ambiguous. Germline loops: CDR1 MNHEY, CDR2 SMNVEV (reference sequence). V lost 4 bases to trimming and J lost 2 bases, with 10 bases between them. The CDR3 extends over 14 amino acids. DNA for the CDR3: TGTGCCAGCAGTTCGGTGTATCCCACAGATACGCAGTATTTT. It translates to CASSSVYPTDTQYF.

This chain uses TRBV6-1 with TRBJ2-5; TRBD2 might be the D (6 bases). The CDR3 extends over 15 amino acids. Germline CDR1 is MNHNS and CDR2 is SASEGT. V lost 5 bases and J lost 1, with 14 bases in between. This CDR3 is CASSLSGLLQETQYF. The CDR3, as DNA: TGTGCCAGCAGTCTTTCGGGACTCCTCCAAGAGACCCAGTACTTC.

Relative to its sample, this clone is medium-sized. The chain links TRBV27 to TRBJ2-1; TRBD1 might be the D (7 bases). The V and J ends lost 3 bases and 5 bases respectively, with 17 bases between them. The germline V gene has CDR1 MNHEY and CDR2 SMNVEV (reference sequence). This CDR3 has 16 amino acids. CDR3 in DNA: TGTGCCAGCAGTTTGCCCAGGGGGGAGAGACACAATGAGCAGTTCTTC. It yields the protein CASSLPRGERHNEQFF.

CDR3 bases: TGTGCCAGCAGCCCGACGGGGACAGGGCTAAATGAAAAACTGTTTTTT. This sequence encodes CASSPTGTGLNEKLFF. The genes are TRBV5-6 and TRBJ1-4, with 9 bases that match TRBD1. The CDR3 is 16 residues long. Germline loops: CDR1 SGHDT, CDR2 YYEEEE. V trimming: 4 bases; J trimming: 5 bases; junction bases outside the gene matches: 9.

The chain has TRBV6-1 and TRBJ2-2; TRBD2 might be the D (6 bases). With 4 bases removed from V and 3 bases from J, the gap between germline ends came to 6 bases. This CDR3 comprises 13 residues. Germline V gene sequence: CDR1 MNHNS, CDR2 SASEGT. The CDR3 DNA follows: TGTGCCAGCAGTGGGGGGGACACCGGGGAGCTGTTTTTT. Its protein product is CASSGGDTGELFF.

The chain joins TRBV27 to TRBJ2-7; maybe TRBD2 (7 bases). Trimming took 6 bases from V and 11 from J, leaving 14 bases between them. Germline CDR1 and CDR2: MNHEY and SMNVEV (reference sequence). The CDR3 length is 11 residues. CDR3 sequence: CASSQGLAEYF. The CDR3 DNA sequence: TGTGCCAGCAGCCAGGGGCTAGCGGAGTACTTC.

The V and J genes are TRBV5-1 and TRBJ2-3; the match to TRBD1 covers 8 bases. This CDR3 comprises 16 residues. Germline values: CDR1 SGHRS, CDR2 YFSETQ. The V gene end was trimmed by 4 bases and the J gene end by 1 base; junction bases not matched to a gene: 8. The CDR3 spells CASSPTKDRGTDTQYF. The CDR3 region has the DNA TGCGCCAGCAGCCCCACGAAGGACAGGGGCACAGATACGCAGTATTTT.

This clone was recorded once. The genes are TRBV7-3 and TRBJ2-1, with TRBD2 matching 11 bases. The germline gives CDR1 SGHTA, CDR2 FQGTGA. This CDR3 spans 15 amino acids. Trimming at V came to 5 bases and at J to 7 bases, leaving 7 bases not matched to a gene. CDR3 sequence reads: CASSPVVAGGNEQFF. The CDR3 DNA follows: TGTGCCAGCAGCCCTGTGGTAGCGGGAGGGAATGAGCAGTTCTTC.

The chain has TRBV9 and TRBJ1-1; 9 bases line up with TRBD1. V was clipped by 3 bases and J by 1 base; unmatched bases: 4. Germline values: CDR1 SGDLS, CDR2 YYNGEE. This CDR3 is 15 amino acids long. The CDR3 sequence: CASSAPTGGNTEAFF. The CDR3 nucleotides read TGTGCCAGCAGCGCCCCGACAGGGGGGAACACTGAAGCTTTCTTT.

The V gene is TRBV7-3, the J gene TRBJ1-2; TRBD1 agrees at 8 bases. CDR1 is SGHTA, CDR2 FQGTGA, per germline. The V and J ends lost 5 bases and 8 bases, in that order; junction bases with no gene match: 10. This CDR3 contains 14 residues. The CDR3: CASSPLPGGAGYTF. DNA for the CDR3: TGTGCCAGCAGCCCGCTTCCAGGGGGCGCAGGCTACACCTTC.

The chain combines TRBV7-2 with TRBJ1-1; D gene ambiguous. Looked up from germline, CDR1 is SGHTA and CDR2 is FQGNSA. CDR3 length: 13 residues. Trimming took 2 bases from V and 1 from J, leaving 5 bases between them. The CDR3 protein is CASSLFWNTEAFF. The CDR3 DNA is TGTGCCAGCAGCTTATTCTGGAACACTGAAGCTTTCTTT.

V usage is TRBV28 and J usage is TRBJ1-3, with D perhaps matching TRBD1 (6 bases). With 5 bases removed from V and 0 bases from J, the gap between germline ends came to 14 bases. Germline V CDR1 and CDR2: MDHEN, SYDVKM. This CDR3 region has 16 residues. CDR3 sequence: CASSPTGLSSGNTIYF. The CDR3 coding sequence is TGTGCCAGCAGTCCGACAGGACTCAGCTCTGGAAACACCATATATTTT.

The chain uses TRBV18 and TRBJ2-1, with 7 bases matching TRBD1. The germline gives CDR1 KGHSH, CDR2 LQKENI. Trimming at V came to 4 bases and at J to 7 bases, leaving 7 bases not matched to a gene. This CDR3 spans 14 amino acids. CDR3 DNA: TGTGCCAGCTCACTCACAGGGGTTGGGAATGAGCAGTTCTTC. Translated, it gives CASSLTGVGNEQFF.